A single sample gave rise to the 10 T cell receptor beta chains below, sequenced in a study of cytomegalovirus exposure and HLA in healthy donors. The repertoire was sequenced with immunoSEQ multiplex PCR; TCRdb's copy has only in-frame clones and lacks some. Here the sample spans about 120,000 clones, approximately 89% being singletons. The sequenced sample consisted of PBMCs. The source is a woman younger than 35 in good health and CMV-seronegative.

The chain recombines TRBV15 with TRBJ1-4; weak D call: TRBD1 (5 bases). Deletions cut 2 bases from V and 8 bases from J, with 15 bases between. In germline, CDR1 is LNHNV, CDR2 YYDKDF (reference sequence). The CDR3 totals 15 residues. The CDR3: CATSRPPGGREKLFF. DNA for the CDR3: TGTGCCACCAGCAGACCTCCGGGGGGAAGGGAAAAACTGTTTTTT.

The CDR3 DNA sequence: TGCGCCAGCAGAGGTTGGTATCACAGGGGCCAGATTAGCAATCAGCCCCAGCATTTT. Translation gives CASRGWYHRGQISNQPQHF. The genes are TRBV4-3 and TRBJ1-5; 7 bases map to TRBD1. The germline gives CDR1 LGHNA, CDR2 YSLEER. There are 19 residues in the CDR3. V trimming: 6 bases; J trimming: 0 bases; junction bases outside the gene matches: 17.

This chain joins TRBV5-1 and TRBJ1-1; 7 nucleotides align to TRBD1. CDR1 SGHRS and CDR2 YFSETQ come from the germline V gene. The CDR3 consists of 15 residues. V shed 2 bases and J 0 bases; nucleotides not matched to a gene: 4. The CDR3 is CASSLMTGLNTEAFF. CDR3 nucleotides: TGCGCCAGCAGCTTAATGACAGGGTTGAACACTGAAGCTTTCTTT. The full variable domain, with the rest looked up from reference TRBV5-1 and TRBJ1-1, is KAGVTQTPRYLIKTRGQQVTLSCSPISGHRSVSWYQQTPGQGLQFLFEYFSETQRNKGNFPGRFSGRQFSNSRSEMNVSTLELGDSALYLCASSLMTGLNTEAFFGQGTRLTVV.

The chain recombines TRBV11-2 with TRBJ2-2, with a weak D call TRBD1 (6 bases). Germline CDR1 is SGHAT and CDR2 is FQNNGV. Trimming removed 4 bases at V and 2 bases at J, with 11 bases between. This CDR3 has 15 amino acids. The chain's CDR3 is CASSSGRGNTGELFF. In nucleotides, the CDR3 is TGTGCCAGCAGCTCGGGCAGGGGTAACACCGGGGAGCTGTTTTTT.

The rearrangement joins TRBV29-1 to TRBJ2-2; 8 nucleotides match TRBD2. V was pared by 3 bases and J by 6 bases, with 9 bases of the junction left unmatched. Germline CDR1 reads SQVTM; CDR2 reads ANQGSEA. This CDR3 region has 15 residues. Here the CDR3 DNA reads TGCAGCGTTGAGAGCGGGAGCTTGTACTCCGGGGAGCTGTTTTTT. This sequence encodes CSVESGSLYSGELFF.

The chain links TRBV7-2 to TRBJ1-1, with no clear D. The CDR3 length is 11 residues. Between the trimmed V and J ends, which lost 6 bases and 1 base, there was a span of 3 bases. The germline CDR1 and CDR2 sequences are SGHTA and FQGNSA. CDR3 bases: TGTGCCAGCAGTCGGAACACTGAAGCTTTCTTT. Translating gives CASSRNTEAFF.

DNA for the CDR3: TGTGCCAGTAGTGACCTACAGGGTCTCGAGCAGTACTTC. This gives the protein CASSDLQGLEQYF. The chain has TRBV19 and TRBJ2-7, with D possibly matching TRBD1 (6 bases). The CDR3 is 13 residues long. Germline lookup yields CDR1 LNHDA and CDR2 SQIVND (reference sequence). V was cut by 5 bases and J by 6 bases, with 14 bases left in between.

The rearrangement joins TRBV7-8 to TRBJ2-7, with 10 nucleotides matching TRBD1. Germline V gene sequence: CDR1 SGHVS, CDR2 FQNEAQ. The V gene end was trimmed by 5 bases and the J gene end by 7 bases; junction bases not matched to a gene: 14. The CDR3 length is 16 residues. The CDR3 loop reads CASSSPGQGSPGEQYF. The CDR3 bases are TGTGCCAGCAGCAGCCCGGGACAGGGGTCCCCAGGAGAGCAGTACTTC.

In its sample, this clone was seen once. V and J are TRBV7-2 and TRBJ2-7, with 15 nucleotides matching TRBD2. This CDR3 spans 15 amino acids. Germline lookup yields CDR1 SGHTA and CDR2 FQGNSA. The junction had 1 base not matched to a gene; V was cut back by 5 bases and J by 2 bases. The CDR3 bases are TGTGCCAGCAGCAGGACTAGCGGGGGGGCCTACGAGCAGTACTTC. This gives the protein CASSRTSGGAYEQYF.

The chain combines TRBV30 with TRBJ1-1; no reliable D call. CDR1 and CDR2 from the germline V gene are GTSNPN and SVGIG (reference sequence). The CDR3 sequence is 13 residues long. V was clipped by 6 bases and J by 4 bases, with 15 bases between them. CDR3 DNA sequence: TGTGCCTGTATTCGGGAGACGGGCACTGAAGCTTTCTTT. Translating it yields CACIRETGTEAFF.